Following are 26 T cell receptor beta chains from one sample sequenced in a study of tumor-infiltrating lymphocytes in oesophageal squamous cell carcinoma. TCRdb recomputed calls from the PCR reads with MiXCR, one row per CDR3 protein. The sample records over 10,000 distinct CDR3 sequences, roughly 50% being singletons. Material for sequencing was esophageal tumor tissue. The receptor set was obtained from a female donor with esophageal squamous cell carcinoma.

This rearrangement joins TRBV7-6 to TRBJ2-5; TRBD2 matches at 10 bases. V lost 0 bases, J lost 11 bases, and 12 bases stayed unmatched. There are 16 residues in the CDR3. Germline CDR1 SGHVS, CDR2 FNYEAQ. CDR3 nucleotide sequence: TGTGCCAGCAGCTTAGCGAGCGGGAGGGCCGTGACTGAGCAGTACTTC. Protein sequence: CASSLASGRAVTEQYF. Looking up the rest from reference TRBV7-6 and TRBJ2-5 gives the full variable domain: GAGVSQSPRYKVTKRGQDVALRCDPISGHVSLYWYRQALGQGPEFLTYFNYEAQQDKSGLPNDRFSAERPEGSISTLTIQRTEQRDSAMYRCASSLASGRAVTEQYFGPGTRLLVL.

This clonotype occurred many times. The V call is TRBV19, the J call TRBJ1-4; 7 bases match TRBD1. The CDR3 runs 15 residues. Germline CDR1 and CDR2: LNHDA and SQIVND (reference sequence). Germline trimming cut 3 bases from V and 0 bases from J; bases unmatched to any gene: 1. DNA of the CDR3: TGTGCCAGTAGTATCGGGACAGCAACTAATGAAAAACTGTTTTTT. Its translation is CASSIGTATNEKLFF.

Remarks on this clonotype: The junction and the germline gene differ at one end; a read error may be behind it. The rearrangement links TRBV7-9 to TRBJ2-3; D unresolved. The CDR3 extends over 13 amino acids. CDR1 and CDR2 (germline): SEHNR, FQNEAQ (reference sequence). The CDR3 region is CASSFDLVSTQDF. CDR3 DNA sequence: TGTGCCAGCAGCTTTGATTTGGTCTCTACGCAGGATTTT.

CDR3 amino acids: CASSYTGTSGSYEQYF. CDR3 DNA sequence: TGTGCCAGCAGTTACACTGGGACTAGCGGGAGTTACGAGCAGTACTTC. V usage is TRBV6-1 and J usage is TRBJ2-7; 14 bases are shared with TRBD2. Germline CDR1 MNHNS, CDR2 SASEGT. Trimming cost V 5 bases and J 4 bases; bases outside gene matches: 7. The CDR3 has 16 residues.

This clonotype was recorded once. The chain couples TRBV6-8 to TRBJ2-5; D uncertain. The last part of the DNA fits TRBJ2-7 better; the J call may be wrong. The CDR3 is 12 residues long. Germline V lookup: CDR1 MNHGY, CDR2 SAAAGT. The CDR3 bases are TGTGCCAGCAGCCACTCACTCTACGAGCAGTACTTC. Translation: CASSHSLYEQYF.

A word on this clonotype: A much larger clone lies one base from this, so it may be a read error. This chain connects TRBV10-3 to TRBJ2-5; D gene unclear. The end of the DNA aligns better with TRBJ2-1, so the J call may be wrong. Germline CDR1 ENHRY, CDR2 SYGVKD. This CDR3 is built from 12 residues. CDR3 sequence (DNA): TGTGCCATCAGTGATCAAAGAAGCGAGCAGTTCTTC. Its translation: CAISDQRSEQFF.

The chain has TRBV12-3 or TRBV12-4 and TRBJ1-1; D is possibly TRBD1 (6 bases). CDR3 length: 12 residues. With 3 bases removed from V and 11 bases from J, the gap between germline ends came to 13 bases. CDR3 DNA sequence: TGTGCCAGCAGTTTGGGGGGCCCTTGGGCTTTCTTT. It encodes CASSLGGPWAFF.

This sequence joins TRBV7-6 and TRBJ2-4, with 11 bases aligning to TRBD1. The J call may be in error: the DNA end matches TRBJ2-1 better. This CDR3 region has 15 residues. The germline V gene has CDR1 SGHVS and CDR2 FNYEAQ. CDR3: CASSSGTGGGDEQFF. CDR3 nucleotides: TGTGCCAGCAGCTCCGGGACAGGGGGTGGTGATGAGCAGTTCTTC.

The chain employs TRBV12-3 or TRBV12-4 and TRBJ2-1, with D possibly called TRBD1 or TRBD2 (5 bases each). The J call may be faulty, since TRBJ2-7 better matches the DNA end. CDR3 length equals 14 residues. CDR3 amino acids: CASSLDGALAEQYF. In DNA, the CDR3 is TGTGCCAGCAGTTTGGACGGGGCCTTAGCTGAGCAGTACTTC.

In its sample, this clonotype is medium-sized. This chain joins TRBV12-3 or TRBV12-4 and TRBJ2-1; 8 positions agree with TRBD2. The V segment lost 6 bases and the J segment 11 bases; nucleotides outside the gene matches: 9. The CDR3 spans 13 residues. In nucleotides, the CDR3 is TGTGCCAGCAGCCCAGGACTAGCTATCAAGCAGTTCTTC. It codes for CASSPGLAIKQFF.

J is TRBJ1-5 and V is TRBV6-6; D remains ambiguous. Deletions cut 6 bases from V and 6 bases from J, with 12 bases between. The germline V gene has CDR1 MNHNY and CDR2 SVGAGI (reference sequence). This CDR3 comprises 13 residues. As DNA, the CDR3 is TGTGCCAGCAGCTCTCAAAGTAGTCAGCCCCAGCATTTT. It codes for CASSSQSSQPQHF.

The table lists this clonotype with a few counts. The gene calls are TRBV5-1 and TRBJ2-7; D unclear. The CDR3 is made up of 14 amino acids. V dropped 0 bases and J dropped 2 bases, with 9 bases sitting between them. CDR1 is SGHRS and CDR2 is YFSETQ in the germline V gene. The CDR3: CASSLDGRTYEQYF. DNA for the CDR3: TGCGCCAGCAGCTTGGATGGACGAACCTACGAGCAGTACTTC.

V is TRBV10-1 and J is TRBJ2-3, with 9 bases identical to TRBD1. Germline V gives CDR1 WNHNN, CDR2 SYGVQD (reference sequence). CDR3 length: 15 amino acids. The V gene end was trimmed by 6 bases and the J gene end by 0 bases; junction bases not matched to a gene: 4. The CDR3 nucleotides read TGCGCCAGCAGCCGGGACAGGGTGAGCACAGATACGCAGTATTTT. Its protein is CASSRDRVSTDTQYF.

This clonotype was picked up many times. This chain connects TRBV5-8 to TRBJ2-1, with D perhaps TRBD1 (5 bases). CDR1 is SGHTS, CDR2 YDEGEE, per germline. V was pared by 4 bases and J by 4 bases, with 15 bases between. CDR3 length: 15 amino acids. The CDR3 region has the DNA TGTGCCAGCAGCCCGGGCCTCCCAGGGTACAATGAGCAGTTCTTC. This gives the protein CASSPGLPGYNEQFF.

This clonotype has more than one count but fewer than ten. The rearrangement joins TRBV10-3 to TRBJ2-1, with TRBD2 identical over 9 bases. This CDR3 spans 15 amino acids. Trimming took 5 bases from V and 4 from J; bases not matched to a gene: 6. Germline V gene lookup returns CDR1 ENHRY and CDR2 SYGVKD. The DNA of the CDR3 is TGTGCCATCAGTCTCGGGAGCGGGGGGTACAATGAGCAGTTCTTC. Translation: CAISLGSGGYNEQFF.

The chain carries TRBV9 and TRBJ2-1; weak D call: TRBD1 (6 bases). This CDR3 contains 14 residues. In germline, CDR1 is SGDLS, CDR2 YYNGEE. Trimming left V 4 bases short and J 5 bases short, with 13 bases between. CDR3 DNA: TGTGCCAGCAGCCCGGGACACCCAAACAATGAGCAGTTCTTC. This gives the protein CASSPGHPNNEQFF.

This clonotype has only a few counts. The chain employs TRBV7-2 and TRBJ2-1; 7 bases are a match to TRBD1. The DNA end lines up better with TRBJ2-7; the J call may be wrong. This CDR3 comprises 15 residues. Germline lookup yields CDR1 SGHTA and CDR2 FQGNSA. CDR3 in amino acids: CASSPYRGTSYEQYF. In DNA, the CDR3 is TGTGCCAGCAGCCCCTACAGGGGAACCTCCTACGAGCAGTACTTC.

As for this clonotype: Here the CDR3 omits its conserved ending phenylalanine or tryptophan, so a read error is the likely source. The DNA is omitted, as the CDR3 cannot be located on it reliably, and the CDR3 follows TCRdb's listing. The CDR3 region is CASSLGLGGGLGYTFGA. The chain has TRBV7-8 and TRBJ2-3; TRBD1, the D gene given by the table, was not confirmed from the DNA. Germline CDR1 SGHVS, CDR2 FQNEAQ. The CDR3 sequence runs 17 residues, both termini included.

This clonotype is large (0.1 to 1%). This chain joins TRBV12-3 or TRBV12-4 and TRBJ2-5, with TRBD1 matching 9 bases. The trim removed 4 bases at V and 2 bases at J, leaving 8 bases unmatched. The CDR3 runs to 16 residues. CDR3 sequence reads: CASSWDRAGIQETQYF. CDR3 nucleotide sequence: TGTGCCAGCAGTTGGGACAGGGCCGGAATTCAAGAGACCCAGTACTTC.

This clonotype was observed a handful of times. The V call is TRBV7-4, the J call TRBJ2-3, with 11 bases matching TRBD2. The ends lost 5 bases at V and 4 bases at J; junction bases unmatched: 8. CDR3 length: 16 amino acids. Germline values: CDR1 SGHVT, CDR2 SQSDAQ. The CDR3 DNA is TGTGCCAGCAGCCCCACAACTAGCGGGAGTGCAGATACGCAGTATTTT. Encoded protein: CASSPTTSGSADTQYF.

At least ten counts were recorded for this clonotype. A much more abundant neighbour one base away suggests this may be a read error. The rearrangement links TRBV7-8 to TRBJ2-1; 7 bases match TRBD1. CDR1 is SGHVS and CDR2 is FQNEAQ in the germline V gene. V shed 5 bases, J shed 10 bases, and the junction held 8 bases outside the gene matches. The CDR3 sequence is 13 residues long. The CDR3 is CASSTIGQAEQFF. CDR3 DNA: TGTGCCAGCAGCACCATAGGACAGGCCGAGCAGTTCTTC.

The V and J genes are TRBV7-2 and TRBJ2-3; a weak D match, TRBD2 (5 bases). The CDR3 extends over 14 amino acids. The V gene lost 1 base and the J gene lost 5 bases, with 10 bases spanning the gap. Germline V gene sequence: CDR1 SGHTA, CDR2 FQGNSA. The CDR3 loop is CASSLDNGGDTQYF. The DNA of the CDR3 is TGTGCCAGCAGCTTAGACAACGGAGGAGATACGCAGTATTTT.

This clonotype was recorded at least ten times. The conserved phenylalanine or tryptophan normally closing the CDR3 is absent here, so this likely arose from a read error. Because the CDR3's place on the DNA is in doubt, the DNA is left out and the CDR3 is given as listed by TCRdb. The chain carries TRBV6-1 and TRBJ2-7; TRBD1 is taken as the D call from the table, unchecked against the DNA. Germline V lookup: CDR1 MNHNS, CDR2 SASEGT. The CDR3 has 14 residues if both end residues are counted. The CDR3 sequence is CASEGGLGGYTFGS.

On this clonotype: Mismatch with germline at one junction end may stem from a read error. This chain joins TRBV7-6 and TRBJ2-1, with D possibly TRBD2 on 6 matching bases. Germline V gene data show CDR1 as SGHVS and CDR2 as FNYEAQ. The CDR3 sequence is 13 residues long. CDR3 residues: CASSLTGTGEQFF. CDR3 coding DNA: TGTGCTAGCAGCCTCACCGGGACTGGGGAGCAGTTCTTC.

In DNA, the CDR3 is TGTGCCAGCAGCTCCTTGGCACCTCCGACAGTCCGCTCCTACAATGAGCAGTTCTTC. Protein sequence: CASSSLAPPTVRSYNEQFF. This chain connects TRBV7-9 to TRBJ2-3; a possible D gene is TRBD1 (5 bases). The J call may be incorrect, as the DNA end agrees better with TRBJ2-1. CDR3 length: 19 amino acids. From germline, CDR1 is SEHNR and CDR2 FQNEAQ (reference sequence).

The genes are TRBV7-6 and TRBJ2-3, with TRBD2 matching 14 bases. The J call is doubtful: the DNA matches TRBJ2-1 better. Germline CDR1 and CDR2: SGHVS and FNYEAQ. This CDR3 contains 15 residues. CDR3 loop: CASSFGLAGGKEQFF. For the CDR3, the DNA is TGTGCCAGCAGCTTCGGACTAGCGGGAGGAAAGGAGCAGTTCTTC.